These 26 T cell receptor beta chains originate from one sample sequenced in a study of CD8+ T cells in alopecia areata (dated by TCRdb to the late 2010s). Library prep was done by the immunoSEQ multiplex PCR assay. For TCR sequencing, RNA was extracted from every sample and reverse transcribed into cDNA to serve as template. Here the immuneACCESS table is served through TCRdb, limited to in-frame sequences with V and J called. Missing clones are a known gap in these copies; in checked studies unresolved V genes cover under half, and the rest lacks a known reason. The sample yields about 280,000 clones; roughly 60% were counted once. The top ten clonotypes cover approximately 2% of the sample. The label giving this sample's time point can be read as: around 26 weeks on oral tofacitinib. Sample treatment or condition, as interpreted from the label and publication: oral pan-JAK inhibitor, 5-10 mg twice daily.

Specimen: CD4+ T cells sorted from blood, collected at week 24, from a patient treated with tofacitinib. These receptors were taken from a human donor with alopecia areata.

In DNA, the CDR3 is TGTGCCAGCAGCTCCCCCACTAGCGGGGGTCCCAATGAGCAGTTCTTC. Translating gives CASSSPTSGGPNEQFF. This sequence joins TRBV11-2 and TRBJ2-1, with 11 bases that match TRBD2. V was pared by 4 bases and J by 6 bases, with 8 bases of the junction left unmatched. Per the germline V gene, CDR1 is SGHAT and CDR2 is FQNNGV. The CDR3 runs to 16 residues.

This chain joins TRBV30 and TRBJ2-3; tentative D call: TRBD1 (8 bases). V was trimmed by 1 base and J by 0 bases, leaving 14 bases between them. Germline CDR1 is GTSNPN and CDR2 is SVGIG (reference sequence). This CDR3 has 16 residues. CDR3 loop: CAWSANRGGSTDTQYF. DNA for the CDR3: TGTGCCTGGAGTGCCAACAGGGGGGGAAGCACAGATACGCAGTATTTT.

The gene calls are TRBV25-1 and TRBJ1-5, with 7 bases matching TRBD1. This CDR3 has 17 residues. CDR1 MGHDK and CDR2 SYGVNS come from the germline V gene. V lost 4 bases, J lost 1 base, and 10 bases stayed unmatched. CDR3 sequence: CASSGNYLQGSNQPQHF. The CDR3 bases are TGTGCCAGCAGTGGAAACTACCTACAGGGGAGCAATCAGCCCCAGCATTTT. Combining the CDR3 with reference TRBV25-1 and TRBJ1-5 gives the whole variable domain EADIYQTPRYLVIGTGKKITLECSQTMGHDKMYWYQQDPGMELHLIHYSYGVNSTEKGDLSSESTVSRIRTEHFPLTLESARPSHTSQYLCASSGNYLQGSNQPQHFGDGTRLSIL.

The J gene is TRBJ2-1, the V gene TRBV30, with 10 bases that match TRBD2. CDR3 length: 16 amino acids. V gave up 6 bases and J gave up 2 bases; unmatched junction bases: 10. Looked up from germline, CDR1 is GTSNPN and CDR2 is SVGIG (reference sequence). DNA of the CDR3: TGTGCCTGCGGACCCTCTAGCGGGGGCCCCTACAATGAGCAGTTCTTC. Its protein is CACGPSSGGPYNEQFF.

The CDR3 is CASTQGGPGQETQYF. CDR3 nucleotides: TGCGCCAGCACCCAGGGGGGACCTGGGCAAGAGACCCAGTACTTC. The chain has TRBV4-1 and TRBJ2-5, with D perhaps matching TRBD1 (7 bases). V was pared by 7 bases and J by 2 bases, with 17 bases between. Per the germline V gene, CDR1 is MGHRA and CDR2 is YSYEKL. The CDR3 extends over 15 amino acids.

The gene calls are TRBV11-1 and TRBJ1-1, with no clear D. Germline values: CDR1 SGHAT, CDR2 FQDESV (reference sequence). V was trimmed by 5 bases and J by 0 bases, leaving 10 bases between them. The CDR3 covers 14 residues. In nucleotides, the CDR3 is TGTGCCAGCAGCCAGGAACCGATGAACACTGAAGCTTTCTTT. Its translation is CASSQEPMNTEAFF.

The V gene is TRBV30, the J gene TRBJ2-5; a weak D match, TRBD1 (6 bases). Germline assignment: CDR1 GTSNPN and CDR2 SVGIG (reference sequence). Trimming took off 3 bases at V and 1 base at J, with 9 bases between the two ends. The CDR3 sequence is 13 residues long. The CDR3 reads CAWSGQFQETQYF. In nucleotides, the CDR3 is TGTGCCTGGAGCGGACAGTTCCAAGAGACCCAGTACTTC.

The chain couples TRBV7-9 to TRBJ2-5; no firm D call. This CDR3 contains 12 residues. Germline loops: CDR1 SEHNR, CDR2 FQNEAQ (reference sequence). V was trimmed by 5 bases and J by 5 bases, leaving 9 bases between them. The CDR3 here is CASSLEAETQYF. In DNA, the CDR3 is TGTGCCAGCAGCCTAGAGGCGGAGACCCAGTACTTC.

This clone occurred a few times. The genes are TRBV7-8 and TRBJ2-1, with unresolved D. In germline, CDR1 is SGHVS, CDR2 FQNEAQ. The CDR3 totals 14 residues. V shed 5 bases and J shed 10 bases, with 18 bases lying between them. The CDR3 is CASSVRTTLGEQFF. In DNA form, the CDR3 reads TGTGCCAGCAGCGTCCGGACCACCCTGGGGGAGCAGTTCTTC.

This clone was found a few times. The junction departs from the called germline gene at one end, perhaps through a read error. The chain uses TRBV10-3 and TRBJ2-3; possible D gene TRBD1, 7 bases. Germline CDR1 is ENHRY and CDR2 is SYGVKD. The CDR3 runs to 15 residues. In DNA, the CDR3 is TGTGCCAGCAGTTACGGGGGACAGATCACAGATACGCAGTATTTT. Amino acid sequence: CASSYGGQITDTQYF.

This CDR3 is CASSPRVGEGTGASPLHF. The CDR3 DNA reads as TGTGCCAGCAGCCCGAGGGTCGGTGAAGGGACAGGAGCTTCACCCCTCCACTTT. The chain joins TRBV7-8 to TRBJ1-6; TRBD1 agrees at 8 bases. J lost 9 bases, V lost 5 bases, and 18 bases had no gene match. The CDR3 has 18 residues. CDR1 is SGHVS, CDR2 FQNEAQ, per germline.

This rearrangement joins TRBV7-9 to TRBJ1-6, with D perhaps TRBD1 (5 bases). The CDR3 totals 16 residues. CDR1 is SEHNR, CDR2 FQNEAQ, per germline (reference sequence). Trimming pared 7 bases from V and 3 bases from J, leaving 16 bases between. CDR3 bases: TGTGCCAGCACCACCGGTGGGGGGGACTATAATTCACCCCTCCACTTT. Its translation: CASTTGGGDYNSPLHF.

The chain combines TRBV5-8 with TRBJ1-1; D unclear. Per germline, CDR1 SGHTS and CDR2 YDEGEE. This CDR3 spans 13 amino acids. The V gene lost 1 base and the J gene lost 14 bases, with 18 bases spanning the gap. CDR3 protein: CASSLIQDVNGFF. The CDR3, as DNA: TGTGCCAGCAGCTTGATCCAGGACGTGAACGGGTTCTTT. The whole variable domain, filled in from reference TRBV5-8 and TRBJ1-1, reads EAGVTQSPTHLIKTRGQQATLRCSPISGHTSVYWYQQALGLGLQFLLWYDEGEERNRGNFPPRFSGRQFPNYSSELNVNALELEDSALYLCASSLIQDVNGFFGQGTRLTVV.

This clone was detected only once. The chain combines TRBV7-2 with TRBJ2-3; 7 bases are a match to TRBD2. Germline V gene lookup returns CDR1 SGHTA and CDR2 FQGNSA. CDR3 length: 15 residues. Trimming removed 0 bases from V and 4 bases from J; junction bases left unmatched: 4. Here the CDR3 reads CASSLAGGVSDTQYF. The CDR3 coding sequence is TGTGCCAGCAGCTTAGCGGGGGGGGTTTCAGATACGCAGTATTTT.

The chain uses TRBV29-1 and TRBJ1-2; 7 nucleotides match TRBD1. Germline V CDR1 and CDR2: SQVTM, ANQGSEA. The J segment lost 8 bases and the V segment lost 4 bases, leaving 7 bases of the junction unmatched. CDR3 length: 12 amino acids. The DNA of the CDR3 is TGCAGCGTTGGAACAGGGGCGGAGGGCTACACCTTC. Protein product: CSVGTGAEGYTF. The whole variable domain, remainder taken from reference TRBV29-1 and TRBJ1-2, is SAVISQKPSRDICQRGTSLTIQCQVDSQVTMMFWYRQQPGQSLTLIATANQGSEATYESGFVIDKFPISRPNLTFSTLTVSNMSPEDSSIYLCSVGTGAEGYTFGSGTRLTVV.

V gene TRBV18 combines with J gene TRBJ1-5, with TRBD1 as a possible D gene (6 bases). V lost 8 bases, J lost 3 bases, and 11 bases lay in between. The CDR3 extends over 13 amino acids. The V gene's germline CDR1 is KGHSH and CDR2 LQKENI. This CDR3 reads CASLGQINQPQHF. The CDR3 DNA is TGTGCCAGCCTAGGACAGATCAATCAGCCCCAGCATTTT.

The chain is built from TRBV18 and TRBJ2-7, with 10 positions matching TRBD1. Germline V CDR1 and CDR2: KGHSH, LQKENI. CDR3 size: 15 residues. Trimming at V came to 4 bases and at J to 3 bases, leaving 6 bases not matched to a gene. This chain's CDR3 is CASSRSTGGFYEQYF. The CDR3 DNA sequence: TGTGCCAGCTCACGATCGACAGGGGGCTTCTACGAGCAGTACTTC.

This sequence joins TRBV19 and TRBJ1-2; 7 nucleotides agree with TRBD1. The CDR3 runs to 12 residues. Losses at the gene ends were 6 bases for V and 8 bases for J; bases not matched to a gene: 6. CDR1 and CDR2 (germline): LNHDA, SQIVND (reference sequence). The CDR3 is CASRDREEGYTF. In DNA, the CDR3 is TGTGCCAGTAGAGACAGGGAGGAGGGCTACACCTTC.

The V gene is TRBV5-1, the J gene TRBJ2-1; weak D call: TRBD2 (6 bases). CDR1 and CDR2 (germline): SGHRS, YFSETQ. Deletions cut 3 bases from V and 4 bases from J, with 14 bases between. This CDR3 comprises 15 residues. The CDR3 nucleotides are TGCGCCAGCAGCTATGAGCGGGCGATTTACAATGAGCAGTTCTTC. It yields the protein CASSYERAIYNEQFF.

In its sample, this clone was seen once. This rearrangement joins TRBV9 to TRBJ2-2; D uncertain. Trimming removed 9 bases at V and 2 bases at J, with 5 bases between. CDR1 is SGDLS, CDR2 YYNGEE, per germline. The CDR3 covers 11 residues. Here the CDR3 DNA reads TGTGCCAAGAGAAACACCGGGGAGCTGTTTTTT. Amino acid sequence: CAKRNTGELFF.

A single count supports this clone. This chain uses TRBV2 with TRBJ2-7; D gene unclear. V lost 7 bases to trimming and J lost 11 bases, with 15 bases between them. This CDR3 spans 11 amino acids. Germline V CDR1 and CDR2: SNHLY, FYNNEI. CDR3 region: CASKLVSSEYF. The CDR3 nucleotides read TGTGCCAGCAAATTGGTCTCTTCCGAGTACTTC.

CDR3 coding DNA: TGTGCCAGCACCCTGAGCGGGGGGTGGGAAAACATTCAGTACTTC. It specifies CASTLSGGWENIQYF. The chain has TRBV6-6 and TRBJ2-4; 9 bases align to TRBD2. Germline V gene data show CDR1 as MNHNY and CDR2 as SVGAGI (reference sequence). The CDR3 covers 15 residues. Trimming at V came to 7 bases and at J to 5 bases, leaving 9 bases not matched to a gene.

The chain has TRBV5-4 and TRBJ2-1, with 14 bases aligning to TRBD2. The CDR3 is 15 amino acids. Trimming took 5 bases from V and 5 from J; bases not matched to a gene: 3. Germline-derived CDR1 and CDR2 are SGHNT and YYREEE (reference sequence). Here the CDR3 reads CASSTTSGGDNEQFF. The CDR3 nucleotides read TGTGCCAGCAGTACGACTAGCGGGGGGGACAATGAGCAGTTCTTC.

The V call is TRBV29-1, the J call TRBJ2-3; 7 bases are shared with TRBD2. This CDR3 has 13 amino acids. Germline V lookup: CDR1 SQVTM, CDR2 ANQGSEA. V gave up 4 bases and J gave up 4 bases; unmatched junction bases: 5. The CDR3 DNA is TGCAGCGTTGCGGGAGGAGTCCCAGATACGCAGTATTTT. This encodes CSVAGGVPDTQYF.

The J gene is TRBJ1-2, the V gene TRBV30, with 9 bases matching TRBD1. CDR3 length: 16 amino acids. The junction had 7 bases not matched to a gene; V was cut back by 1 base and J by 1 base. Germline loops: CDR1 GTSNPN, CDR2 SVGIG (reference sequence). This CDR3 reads CAWSAPGTGINYGYTF. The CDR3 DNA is TGTGCCTGGAGTGCCCCCGGGACAGGGATTAACTATGGCTACACCTTC.

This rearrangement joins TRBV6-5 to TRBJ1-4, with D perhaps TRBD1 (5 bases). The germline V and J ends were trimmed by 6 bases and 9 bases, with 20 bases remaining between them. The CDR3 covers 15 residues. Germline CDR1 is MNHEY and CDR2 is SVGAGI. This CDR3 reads CASSSFTGQPQKLFF. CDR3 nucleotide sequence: TGTGCCAGCAGCTCATTCACAGGTCAACCTCAAAAACTGTTTTTT.